This TCR beta chain was identified in a study of beta chain features in type 1 diabetes. Study results and caveats: For type 1 diabetes patients, VDJ junctions showed fewer insertions and more deletions. All four CD4+ subsets of Type 1 diabetes patients contained TCRB CDR3s that were moderately but significantly shorter.

Germline V gene lookup returns CDR1 MDHEN and CDR2 SYDVKM. J gave up 0 bases and V 7 bases, and 3 bases lay outside the gene matches. The CDR3 covers 13 residues. This clone occurred a few times. Antigen specificity is unknown. Researchers reported sorting CD4+ naive, central memory, regulatory and stem cell-like memory cells via CD45RO/CCR7/CD25/CD127/CD95/CD27. Sequencing targeted expressed TCRB transcripts, as all isolated RNA had been reverse transcribed. The method was immunoSEQ multiplex PCR; TCRdb's version includes in-frame clones alone and lacks a portion of them. The repertoire holds a few hundred thousand clones, with approximately 15% as singletons.

Sample: naive CD4+ T cells from blood. The clonotype originates from a young woman with type 1 diabetes. This chain connects TRBV28 to TRBJ2-7, with TRBD2 matching over 7 bases. The CDR3 DNA is TGTGCCAGCATCGGCGGGAGCTCCTACGAGCAGTACTTC. Protein product: CASIGGSSYEQYF.